Given below is one T cell receptor (beta chain) in context. This clone was seen only once. What this receptor recognizes is not known. Base-call qualities are not available, and no considerably larger clone is one nucleotide away. These data are taken from a study of blood T cell repertoires in COVID-19 (dated by TCRdb to the early 2020s). Study-wide context: Collaborator samples came from the United States, Italy and Spain and covered acute and convalescent phases of COVID-19. Samples were obtained from the ongoing ImmuneRACE study (first 160 participants) and from about 1,300 subjects provided by 6 global collaborators. The prospective study material was composed of cDNA or gDNA derived from T cells, B-cell-depleted T cells, or PBMCs. HLA class I and class II types, where available, came from metadata supplied by the sample provider rather than from assay-based typing. Deeply sampled blood TCRbeta repertoires from subjects exposed to, actively infected with, or recovered from COVID-19 were included in the dataset. The sample metadata nearly always contained a de-identified subject ID, COVID-19 status, age in years and sex. The repertoires were released in a freely available public database meant as a resource for research on the immune response to SARS-CoV-2.

Each collaborating institution followed its own protocols to collect whole blood in K2EDTA tubes. For TCRbeta analysis, collaborator samples were shipped as frozen whole blood, as isolated PBMCs, or as DNA extracted from either sample type. General findings and caveats noted by the study authors: The amount of clinical and demographic metadata varied by source and participant and was provided uncurated.

TCRbeta CDR3 regions were amplified from genomic DNA by means of the immunoSEQ Assay, a bias-controlled multiplex PCR. Under the source paper's analysis protocol: The number of nucleated cells in each sample was estimated from the amplification of reference gene primers within the assay. To quantify the absolute abundance of each unique TCRbeta CDR3 rearrangement, sequence reads were collapsed and filtered. For each sample, productive Simpson clonality was calculated as the square root of Simpson's diversity index across productive rearrangements. Sourced from immuneACCESS, this table was stored by TCRdb with only in-frame sequences that have V and J called. A share of the clones is absent; for the studies checked, an unresolved V gene accounts for under half, and the remainder has no known explanation. V, J and clone size reflect that table, while D and trimming were determined from the DNA. A total of around 220,000 clones appear in this sample, around 80% of them only once. In total, the top ten clones hold about 4% of the sample.

A distance of 13 bases separates the germline ends of V and J, which lose 3 bases and 3 bases respectively. Measured from the cysteine to the phenylalanine, the CDR3 is 14 residues long. The retained sequence is limited to the CDR3, 42 bases, with the frame set at the first base. CDR1 and CDR2 are drawn from the germline V gene: SGHRS, YFSETQ. The TCR comes from a woman aged 35 to 49 with active or convalescent COVID-19. Rearrangement joined TRBV5-1 to TRBJ2-7; the D gene is unclear. Sequences were obtained from peripheral blood. The nucleotides are TGCGCCAGCAGCTCCCAGGAAAGTAACTACGAGCAGTACTTC. It specifies CASSSQESNYEQYF. The full variable domain, with segments outside the CDR3 supplied by the reference TRBV5-1 and TRBJ2-7 proteins, appears as KAGVTQTPRYLIKTRGQQVTLSCSPISGHRSVSWYQQTPGQGLQFLFEYFSETQRNKGNFPGRFSGRQFSNSRSEMNVSTLELGDSALYLCASSSQESNYEQYFGPGTRLTVT.